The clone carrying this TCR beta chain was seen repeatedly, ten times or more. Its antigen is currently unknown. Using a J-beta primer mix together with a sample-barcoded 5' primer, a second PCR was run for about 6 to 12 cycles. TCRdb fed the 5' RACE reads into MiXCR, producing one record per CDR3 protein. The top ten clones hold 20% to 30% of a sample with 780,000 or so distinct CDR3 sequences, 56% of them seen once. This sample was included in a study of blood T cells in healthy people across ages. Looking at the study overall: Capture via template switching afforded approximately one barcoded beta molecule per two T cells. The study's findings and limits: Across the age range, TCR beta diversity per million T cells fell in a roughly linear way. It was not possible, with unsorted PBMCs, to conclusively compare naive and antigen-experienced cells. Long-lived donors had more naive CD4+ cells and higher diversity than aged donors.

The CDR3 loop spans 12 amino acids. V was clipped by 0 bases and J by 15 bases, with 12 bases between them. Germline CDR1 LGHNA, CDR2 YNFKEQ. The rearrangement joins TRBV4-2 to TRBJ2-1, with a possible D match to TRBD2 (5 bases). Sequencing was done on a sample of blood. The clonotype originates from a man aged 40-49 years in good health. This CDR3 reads CASSQDSGAGFF. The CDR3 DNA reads TGTGCCAGCAGCCAAGATTCAGGTGCGGGGTTCTTC.